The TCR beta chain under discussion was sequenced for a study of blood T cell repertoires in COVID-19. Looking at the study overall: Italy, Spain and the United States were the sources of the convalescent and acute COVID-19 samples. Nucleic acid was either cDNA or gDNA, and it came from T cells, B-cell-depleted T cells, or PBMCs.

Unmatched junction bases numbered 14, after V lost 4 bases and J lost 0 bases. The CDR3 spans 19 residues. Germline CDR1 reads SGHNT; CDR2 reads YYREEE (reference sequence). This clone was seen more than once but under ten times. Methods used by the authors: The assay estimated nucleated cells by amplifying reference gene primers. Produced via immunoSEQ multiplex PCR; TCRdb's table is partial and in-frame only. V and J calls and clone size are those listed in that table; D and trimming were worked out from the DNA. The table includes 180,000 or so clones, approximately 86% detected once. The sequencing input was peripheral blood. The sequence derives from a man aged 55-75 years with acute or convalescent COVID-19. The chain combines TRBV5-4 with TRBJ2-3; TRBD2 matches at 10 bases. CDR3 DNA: TGTGCCAGCAGCATACCCCGAACTAGCGGGGCCCTTAGCACAGATACGCAGTATTTT. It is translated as CASSIPRTSGALSTDTQYF.